This T cell receptor (beta chain) was documented in a study of T cell clonotyping in hematopoietic cell transplantation. Study-wide findings and caveats: Graft donor and pretransplant recipient Inverse Simpson Index values predicted broader posttransplant TCR diversity. After transplant, recipient diversity fell while pathologically expanded clonotypes grew through day 180.

Germline V gene sequence: CDR1 SQVTM, CDR2 ANQGSEA. The germline V and J ends were trimmed by 4 bases and 0 bases, with 9 bases remaining between them. This CDR3 comprises 13 residues. Clones were sequenced by immunoSEQ multiplex PCR, and TCRdb holds only the in-frame ones, with some missing. The repertoire holds roughly 9,000 clones, with roughly 93% as singletons. Comments on this clone: No antigen is known for it.

The chain joins TRBV29-1 to TRBJ1-1; D not resolved. This sample comprised PBMCs, obtained 100 days after allogeneic stem cell transplant. The receptor comes from a male patient between 45 and 60 years old who had an allogeneic stem cell transplant from a related donor, so T cells may come from the graft donor. Some clones in this sample may be carry-over from other donors' samples. The CDR3 is CSVVLQMNTEAFF. CDR3 in DNA: TGCAGCGTTGTGTTACAGATGAACACTGAAGCTTTCTTT.